The 4 T cell receptor beta chains below were found in one sample sequenced in a study of early T cells in non-severe SARS-CoV-2 infection. TCRdb analysed the 5' RACE reads with MiXCR anew, one entry per CDR3 protein. The table includes roughly 38,000 distinct CDR3 sequences, around 6% detected once. The sample here was whole blood, taken at baseline. These receptors originate from an adult who was a healthcare worker with PCR-confirmed SARS-CoV-2 infection or an uninfected control (not recorded which).

This clonotype occurred many times. The chain carries TRBV24-1 and TRBJ2-3; unclear D gene. V shed 2 bases and J shed 4 bases, with 15 bases lying between them. CDR1 is KGHDR and CDR2 is SFDVKD in the germline V gene. The CDR3 consists of 16 residues. The CDR3 loop reads CATSDSQAGMSDTQYF. Here the CDR3 DNA reads TGTGCCACCAGTGATTCGCAGGCCGGAATGTCAGATACGCAGTATTTT.

This clonotype came up many times. CDR3 amino acids: CASSGQGWYEQYF. The CDR3 DNA reads as TGTGCCAGCTCCGGACAGGGATGGTACGAGCAGTACTTC. The genes are TRBV7-9 and TRBJ2-7, with 8 bases matching TRBD1. The CDR3 totals 13 residues. V dropped 8 bases and J dropped 4; count of bases not matched to a gene: 7. CDR1 and CDR2 (germline): SEHNR, FQNEAQ (reference sequence).

There are many counts of this clonotype. This sequence joins TRBV6-1 and TRBJ2-7; the D is unclear. The length of the CDR3 is 16 residues. V was trimmed by 2 bases and J by 3 bases, leaving 17 bases between them. CDR1 and CDR2 (germline): MNHNS, SASEGT. CDR3 residues: CASSERTPGLGYEQYF. CDR3 nucleotide sequence: TGTGCCAGCAGTGAACGCACGCCCGGATTGGGCTACGAGCAGTACTTC.

This clonotype was counted at least ten times. The chain joins TRBV25-1 to TRBJ2-7; D gene ambiguous. V shed 1 base and J shed 6 bases, with 7 bases lying between them. The germline gives CDR1 MGHDK, CDR2 SYGVNS. There are 12 residues in the CDR3. The CDR3 nucleotides read TGTGCCAGCAGTGAATTGGTCGGCGAGCAGTACTTC. Amino acid sequence: CASSELVGEQYF.